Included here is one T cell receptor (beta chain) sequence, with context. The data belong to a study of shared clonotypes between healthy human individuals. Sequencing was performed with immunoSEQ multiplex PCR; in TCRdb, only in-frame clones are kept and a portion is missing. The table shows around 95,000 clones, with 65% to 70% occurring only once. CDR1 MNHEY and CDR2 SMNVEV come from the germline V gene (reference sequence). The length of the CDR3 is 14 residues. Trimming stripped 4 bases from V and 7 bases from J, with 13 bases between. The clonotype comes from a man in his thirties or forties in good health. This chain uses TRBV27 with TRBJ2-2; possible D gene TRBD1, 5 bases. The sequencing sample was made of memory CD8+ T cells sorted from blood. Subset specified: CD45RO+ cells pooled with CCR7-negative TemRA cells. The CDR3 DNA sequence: TGTGCCAGCAGTTCTTGGACACTCGGCGGGGAGCTGTTTTTT. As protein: CASSSWTLGGELFF.